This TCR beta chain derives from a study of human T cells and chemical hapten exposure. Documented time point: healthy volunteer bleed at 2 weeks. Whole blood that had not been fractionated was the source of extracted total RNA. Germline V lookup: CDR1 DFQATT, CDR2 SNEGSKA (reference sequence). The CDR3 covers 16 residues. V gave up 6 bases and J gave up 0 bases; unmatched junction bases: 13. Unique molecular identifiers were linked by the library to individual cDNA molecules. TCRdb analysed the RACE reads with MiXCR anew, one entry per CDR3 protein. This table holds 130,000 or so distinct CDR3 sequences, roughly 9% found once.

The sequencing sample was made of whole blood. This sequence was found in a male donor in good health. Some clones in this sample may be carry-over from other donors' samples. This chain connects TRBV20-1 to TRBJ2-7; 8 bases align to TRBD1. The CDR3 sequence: CSARPYPGQVSYEQYF. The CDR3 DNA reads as TGCAGTGCGAGGCCCTACCCGGGACAGGTCTCCTACGAGCAGTACTTC.